This T cell receptor beta chain is drawn from a study of T-cell reconstitution after alpha-beta-depleted transplantation in children. Findings and caveats of the study: Several hundred expanded graft clones reportedly supplied alpha-beta T cells about two months after transplant. Most T-cell counts and diversity one year after the transplant came from T cells that were newly produced. Recipient T cells and thymic progenitors that survived gave rise to the high TCRbeta diversity observed at day 60 in some patients.

This clonotype came up a few times. Antigen unknown. Unique molecular identifiers tagged the TCRbeta library. TCRdb re-derived calls from the PCR reads in MiXCR, one entry per CDR3 protein. The repertoire consists of about 1,000,000 distinct CDR3 sequences, with under 30% occurring once and the leading ten covering under 30%. The V and J ends lost 1 base and 1 base, in that order; junction bases with no gene match: 2. From germline, CDR1 is LNHNV and CDR2 YYDKDF (reference sequence). The CDR3 has 15 amino acids. This TCR was recovered from a boy less than two years old who had a stem cell transplant for SCID, so the T cells may come from the graft donor. The chain joins TRBV15 to TRBJ2-7; 9 nucleotides align to TRBD1. Sample: PBMCs, mostly from graft donor cells, taken 360 days after TCRalphabeta/CD19-depleted stem cell transplant. The CDR3 nucleotides read TGTGCCACCAGCAGAGGAGGACAGGGGTCCTACGAGCAGTACTTC. This sequence encodes CATSRGGQGSYEQYF.